This TCR beta chain was profiled in a study of shared clonotypes between healthy human individuals. The germline gives CDR1 MNHEY, CDR2 SMNVEV (reference sequence). This CDR3 contains 12 residues. Trimming took off 6 bases at V and 5 bases at J, with 10 bases between the two ends. The method was immunoSEQ multiplex PCR; TCRdb's version includes in-frame clones alone and lacks a portion of them. The sample includes around 2,000,000 clones, 90% to 95% of them seen just once. The naive CD8 subset, CD45RO-negative cells positively selected for CCR7, excluded terminally differentiated effector memory CD45RA+ cells.

Sequencing used naive CD8+ T cells from PBMCs. The source of this sequence is a man younger than 35 in good health. Some clones in this sample may be carry-over from other donors' samples. The V gene is TRBV27, the J gene TRBJ1-1; D may be TRBD1 (5 bases). The CDR3 DNA reads TGTGCCAGCAGCAAGGGACCGACTGAAGCTTTCTTT. Translating gives CASSKGPTEAFF.